The source of this T cell receptor beta chain is a study of CD8 T cell repertoires and HIV-1 epitope variants. Study overall: Separate wells received one of Twenty-five Gag or Nef variant peptides.

The V segment lost 5 bases and the J segment 5 bases; nucleotides outside the gene matches: 3. Per the germline V gene, CDR1 is LGHNA and CDR2 is YNFKEQ. The CDR3 has 13 residues. TCRdb's copy holds only in-frame clones and misses some; the assay was immunoSEQ multiplex PCR. Of about 4,800 clones listed, less than 75% are singletons. As to this clone: What it recognizes is unknown.

The receptor comes from a male donor with HIV. The sample taken for sequencing was cultured CD8+ T cells derived from PBMCs. The genes are TRBV4-2 and TRBJ2-7; 10 bases line up with TRBD1. Here the CDR3 reads CASSLGQGNEQYF. CDR3 DNA: TGTGCCAGCAGCTTGGGACAGGGGAACGAGCAGTACTTC.